The clone carrying this T cell receptor (beta chain) has only one observation. The antigen remains unidentified. Time point in this sample: cycle 4 day 1 (C4D1), after 6 weeks of nivolumab. No patient escaped relapse after autologous stem cell transplantation, and brentuximab vedotin exposure varied. The data originate from a study of PD-1 blockade in classical Hodgkin lymphoma. V was clipped by 5 bases and J by 4 bases, with 2 bases between them. Germline lookup yields CDR1 LNHDA and CDR2 SQIVND (reference sequence). The CDR3 contains 10 residues. The study, taken as a whole, reports: The baseline diversity of complete responders showed similarity to that of newly diagnosed patients. It was reported that newly diagnosed patients had less baseline TCR diversity than healthy donors. There was a significant rise in CD4+ TCR diversity by C4D1, with no such rise for CD8+.

Using immunoSEQ multiplex PCR, the repertoire was profiled, and TCRdb retains in-frame clones only, with some absent. The data hold tens of thousands of clones, with approximately 78% observed a single time. Sequenced here: peripheral blood mononuclear cells (PBMCs), sampled before the fourth cycle of nivolumab. This receptor was taken from a human donor with classical Hodgkin lymphoma. V gene TRBV19 combines with J gene TRBJ1-2; D ambiguous. This CDR3 reads CASSSYGYTF. Here the CDR3 DNA reads TGTGCCAGTAGTTCCTATGGCTACACCTTC.